The sequence of this T cell receptor beta chain was determined in a study of vaccination and CD4 T cells after COVID-19. Whole-study context: Convalescent individuals numbered four females and six males, two being Hispanic.

This clonotype was counted only a few times. Its matching antigen is unknown. With the Oncomine TCR Beta short-read assay, DNA from cultured CD4+ T cells was sequenced. MiXCR, run by TCRdb on the PCR reads, gives a single entry per CDR3 protein. This table holds over 20,000 distinct CDR3 sequences, under 40% found once. The CDR3 extends over 15 amino acids. CDR1 and CDR2 from the germline V gene are SGHVS and FQNEAQ. The trim removed 0 bases at V and 2 bases at J, leaving 3 bases unmatched. Time point meaning: late sampling 161 to 241 days after vaccination in a few convalescent patients. Treatment of the sample: approximately nine-day PBMC culture with coronavirus spike peptide pools or control peptides (ViraFEST assay). Once cultured roughly 10 days, CD4+ T cells underwent isolation by negative selection. Study conclusions and caveats: Convalescent patients had a median about 86% of reactive clones appearing only post-vaccination. When vaccine-specific clones from convalescent patients were examined, 304 of 307 were spike mono-reactive.

The chain has TRBV7-8 and TRBJ2-7; 8 positions match TRBD1. The input for sequencing was CD4+ T cells from blood, cultured in vitro, taken about 7 months after SARS-CoV-2 vaccination. The sequence was obtained from a human donor who had recovered from COVID-19. This chain's CDR3 is CASSLAQQGAYEQYF. The CDR3 region has the DNA TGTGCCAGCAGCTTAGCGCAACAGGGGGCCTACGAGCAGTACTTC.